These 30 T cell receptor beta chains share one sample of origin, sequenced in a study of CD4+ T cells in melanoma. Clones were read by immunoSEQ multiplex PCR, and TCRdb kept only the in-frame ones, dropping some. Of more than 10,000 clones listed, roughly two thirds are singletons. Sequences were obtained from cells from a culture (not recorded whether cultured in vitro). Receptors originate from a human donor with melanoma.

CDR3 region: CASRSGAYYEQYF. Here the CDR3 DNA reads TGTGCCAGTAGGAGCGGGGCTTACTACGAGCAGTACTTC. V is TRBV19 and J is TRBJ2-7; 7 positions agree with TRBD2. The CDR3 sequence is 13 residues long. With 6 bases clipped from V and 3 bases from J, the junction kept 5 bases outside the gene matches. Looked up from germline, CDR1 is LNHDA and CDR2 is SQIVND (reference sequence).

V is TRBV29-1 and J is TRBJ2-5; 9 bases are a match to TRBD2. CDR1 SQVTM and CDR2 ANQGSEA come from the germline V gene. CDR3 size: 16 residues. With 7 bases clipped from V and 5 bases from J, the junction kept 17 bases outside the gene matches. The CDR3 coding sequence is TGCAGCGCACACATCGGGACTAGCCTTGTGATGGAGACCCAGTACTTC. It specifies CSAHIGTSLVMETQYF.

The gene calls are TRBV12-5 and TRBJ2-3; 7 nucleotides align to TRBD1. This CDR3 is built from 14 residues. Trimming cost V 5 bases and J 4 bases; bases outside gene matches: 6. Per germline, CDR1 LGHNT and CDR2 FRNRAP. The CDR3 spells CASGTGTESDTQYF. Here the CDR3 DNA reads TGTGCTAGTGGTACCGGGACAGAATCAGATACGCAGTATTTT.

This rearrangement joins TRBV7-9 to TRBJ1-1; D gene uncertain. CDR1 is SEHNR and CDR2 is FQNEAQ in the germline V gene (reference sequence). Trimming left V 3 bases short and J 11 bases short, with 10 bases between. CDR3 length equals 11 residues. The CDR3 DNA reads TGTGCCAGCAGCTTGGTGGACCGGGCTTTCTTT. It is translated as CASSLVDRAFF. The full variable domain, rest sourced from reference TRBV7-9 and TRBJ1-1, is DTGVSQNPRHKITKRGQNVTFRCDPISEHNRLYWYRQTLGQGPEFLTYFQNEAQLEKSRLLSDRFSAERPKGSFSTLEIQRTEQGDSAMYLCASSLVDRAFFGQGTRLTVV.

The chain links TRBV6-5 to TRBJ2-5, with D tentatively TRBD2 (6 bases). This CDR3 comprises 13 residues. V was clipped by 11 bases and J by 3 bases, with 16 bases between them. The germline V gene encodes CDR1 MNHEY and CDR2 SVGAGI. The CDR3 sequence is CAATPRGEETQYF. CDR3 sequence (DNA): TGTGCCGCCACACCGCGGGGCGAAGAGACCCAGTACTTC.

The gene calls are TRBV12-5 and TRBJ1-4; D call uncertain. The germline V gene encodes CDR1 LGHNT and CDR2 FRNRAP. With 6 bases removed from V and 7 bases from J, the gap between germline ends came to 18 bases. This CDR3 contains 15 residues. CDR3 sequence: CASGAPSGLGEKLFF. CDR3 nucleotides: TGTGCTAGTGGGGCCCCATCGGGGTTAGGTGAAAAACTGTTTTTT.

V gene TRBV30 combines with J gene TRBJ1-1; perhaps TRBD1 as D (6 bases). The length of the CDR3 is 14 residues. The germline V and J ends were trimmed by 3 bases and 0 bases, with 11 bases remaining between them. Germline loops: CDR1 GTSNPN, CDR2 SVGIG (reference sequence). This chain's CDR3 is CAWSGRQVNTEAFF. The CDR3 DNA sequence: TGTGCCTGGAGCGGCCGACAGGTGAACACTGAAGCTTTCTTT.

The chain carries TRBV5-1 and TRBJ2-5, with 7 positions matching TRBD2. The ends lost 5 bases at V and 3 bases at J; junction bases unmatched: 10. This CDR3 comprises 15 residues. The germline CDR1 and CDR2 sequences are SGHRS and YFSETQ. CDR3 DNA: TGCGCCAGCAGAACTGGGGTCCGGGGGGAAGAGACCCAGTACTTC. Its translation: CASRTGVRGEETQYF.

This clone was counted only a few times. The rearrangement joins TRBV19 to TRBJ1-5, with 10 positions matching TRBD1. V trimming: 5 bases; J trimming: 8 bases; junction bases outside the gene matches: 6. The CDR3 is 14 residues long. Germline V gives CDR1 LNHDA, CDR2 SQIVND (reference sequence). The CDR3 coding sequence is TGTGCCAGTAGTGCGACAGGGGGCTGGAAGCCCCAGCATTTT. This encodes CASSATGGWKPQHF.

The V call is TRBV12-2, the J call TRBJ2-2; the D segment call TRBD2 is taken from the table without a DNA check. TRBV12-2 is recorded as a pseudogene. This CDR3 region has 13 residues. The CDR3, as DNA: TGTGCAAGTCGCCCCCGAGGCACCGGGGAGCTGTTTTTT. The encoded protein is CASRPRGTGELFF.

CDR3 DNA: TGTGCCTGGAGTCACTCAGGGCATCGCTTTAGGGGCTACACCTTC. Protein sequence: CAWSHSGHRFRGYTF. The chain has TRBV30 and TRBJ1-2; tentatively, D is TRBD1 (5 bases). Per germline, CDR1 GTSNPN and CDR2 SVGIG (reference sequence). The CDR3 length is 15 residues. The V and J ends lost 2 bases and 8 bases respectively, with 21 bases between them.

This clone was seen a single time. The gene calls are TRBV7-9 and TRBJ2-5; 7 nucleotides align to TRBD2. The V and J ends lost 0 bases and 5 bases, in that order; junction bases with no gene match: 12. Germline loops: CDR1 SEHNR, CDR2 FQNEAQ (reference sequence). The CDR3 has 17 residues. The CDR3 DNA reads TGTGCCAGCAGCTTAGCGACCAGCGGGGAACCCCGTGAGACCCAGTACTTC. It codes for CASSLATSGEPRETQYF. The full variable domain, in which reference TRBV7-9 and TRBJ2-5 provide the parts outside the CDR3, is DTGVSQNPRHKITKRGQNVTFRCDPISEHNRLYWYRQTLGQGPEFLTYFQNEAQLEKSRLLSDRFSAERPKGSFSTLEIQRTEQGDSAMYLCASSLATSGEPRETQYFGPGTRLLVL.

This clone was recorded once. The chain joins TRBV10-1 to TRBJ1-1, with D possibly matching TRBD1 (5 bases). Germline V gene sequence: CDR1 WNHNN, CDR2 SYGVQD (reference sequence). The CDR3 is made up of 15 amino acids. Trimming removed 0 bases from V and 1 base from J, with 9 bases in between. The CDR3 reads CASSESGRENTEAFF. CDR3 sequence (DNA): TGCGCCAGCAGTGAGTCTGGCAGGGAGAACACTGAAGCTTTCTTT.

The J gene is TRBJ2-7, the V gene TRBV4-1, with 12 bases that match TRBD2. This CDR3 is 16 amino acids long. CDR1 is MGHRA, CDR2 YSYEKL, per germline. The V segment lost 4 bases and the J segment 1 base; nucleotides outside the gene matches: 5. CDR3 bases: TGCGCCAGCAGCCGCGGACTAGCGGGGCGGTCCTACGAGCAGTACTTC. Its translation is CASSRGLAGRSYEQYF.

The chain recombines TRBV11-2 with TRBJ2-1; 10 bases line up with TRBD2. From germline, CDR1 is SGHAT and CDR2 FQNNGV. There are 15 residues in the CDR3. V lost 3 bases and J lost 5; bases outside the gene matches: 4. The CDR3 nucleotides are TGTGCCAGCAGCTTCATAGCGGGGGGCCACAATGAGCAGTTCTTC. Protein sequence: CASSFIAGGHNEQFF. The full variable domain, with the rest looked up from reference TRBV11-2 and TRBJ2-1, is EAGVAQSPRYKIIEKRQSVAFWCNPISGHATLYWYQQILGQGPKLLIQFQNNGVVDDSQLPKDRFSAERLKGVDSTLKIQPAKLEDSAVYLCASSFIAGGHNEQFFGPGTRLTVL.

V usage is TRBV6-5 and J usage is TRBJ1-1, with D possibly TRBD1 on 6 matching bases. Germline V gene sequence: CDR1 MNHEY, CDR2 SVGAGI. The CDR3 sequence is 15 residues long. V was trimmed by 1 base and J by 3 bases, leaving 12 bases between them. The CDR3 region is CASSYWAQGDTEAFF. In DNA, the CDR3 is TGTGCCAGCAGTTACTGGGCACAGGGAGACACTGAAGCTTTCTTT.

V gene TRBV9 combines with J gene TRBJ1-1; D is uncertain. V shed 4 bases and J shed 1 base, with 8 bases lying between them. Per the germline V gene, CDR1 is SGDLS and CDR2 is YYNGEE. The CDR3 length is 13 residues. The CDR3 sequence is CASSYLQNTEAFF. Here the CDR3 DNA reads TGTGCCAGCAGCTATCTACAGAACACTGAAGCTTTCTTT.

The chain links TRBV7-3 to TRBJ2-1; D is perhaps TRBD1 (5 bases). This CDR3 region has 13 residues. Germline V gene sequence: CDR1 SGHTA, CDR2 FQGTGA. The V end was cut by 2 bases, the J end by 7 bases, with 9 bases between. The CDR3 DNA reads TGTGCCAGCAGCTTAGCAGGGTCAAATGAGCAGTTCTTC. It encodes CASSLAGSNEQFF.

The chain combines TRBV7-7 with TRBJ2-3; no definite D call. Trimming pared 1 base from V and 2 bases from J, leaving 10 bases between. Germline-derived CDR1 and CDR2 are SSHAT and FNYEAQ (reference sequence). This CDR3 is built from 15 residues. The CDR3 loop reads CASSLGRLPTDTQYF. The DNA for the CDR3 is TGTGCCAGCAGCTTAGGGCGACTCCCCACAGATACGCAGTATTTT. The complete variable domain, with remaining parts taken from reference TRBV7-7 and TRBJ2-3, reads GAGVSQSPRYKVTKRGQDVTLRCDPISSHATLYWYQQALGQGPEFLTYFNYEAQPDKSGLPSDRFSAERPEGSISTLTIQRTEQRDSAMYRCASSLGRLPTDTQYFGPGTRLTVL.

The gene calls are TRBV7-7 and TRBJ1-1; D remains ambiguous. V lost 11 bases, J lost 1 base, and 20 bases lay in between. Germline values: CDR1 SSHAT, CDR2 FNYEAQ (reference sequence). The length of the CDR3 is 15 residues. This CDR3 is CAREIEGIANTEAFF. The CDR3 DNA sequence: TGTGCCCGGGAGATTGAAGGGATCGCGAACACTGAAGCTTTCTTT.

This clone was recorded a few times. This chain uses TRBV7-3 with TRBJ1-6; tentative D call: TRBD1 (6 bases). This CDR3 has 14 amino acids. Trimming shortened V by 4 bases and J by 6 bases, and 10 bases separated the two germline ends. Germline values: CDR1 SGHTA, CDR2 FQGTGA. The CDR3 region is CASSWGDINSPLHF. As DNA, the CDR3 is TGTGCCAGCAGCTGGGGGGACATTAATTCACCCCTCCACTTT.

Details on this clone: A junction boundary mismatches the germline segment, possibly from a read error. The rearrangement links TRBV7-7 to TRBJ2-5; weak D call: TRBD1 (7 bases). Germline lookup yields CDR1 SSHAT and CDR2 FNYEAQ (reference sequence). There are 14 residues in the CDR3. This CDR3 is CASSSSGTAGTQYF. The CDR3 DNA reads TGTGCTAGCAGCTCCTCCGGGACAGCGGGGACCCAGTACTTC.

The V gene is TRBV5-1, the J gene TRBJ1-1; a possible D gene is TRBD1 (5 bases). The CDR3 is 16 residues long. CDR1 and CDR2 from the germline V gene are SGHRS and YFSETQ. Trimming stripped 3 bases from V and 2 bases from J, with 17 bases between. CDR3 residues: CASSSGLTGTNTEAFF. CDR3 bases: TGCGCCAGCAGCTCGGGGCTTACCGGGACCAACACTGAAGCTTTCTTT.

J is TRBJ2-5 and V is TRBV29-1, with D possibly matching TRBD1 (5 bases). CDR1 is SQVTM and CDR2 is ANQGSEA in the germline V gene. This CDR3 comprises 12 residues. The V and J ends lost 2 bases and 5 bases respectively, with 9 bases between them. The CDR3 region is CSVESSGETQYF. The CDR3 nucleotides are TGCAGCGTTGAATCTTCAGGGGAGACCCAGTACTTC.

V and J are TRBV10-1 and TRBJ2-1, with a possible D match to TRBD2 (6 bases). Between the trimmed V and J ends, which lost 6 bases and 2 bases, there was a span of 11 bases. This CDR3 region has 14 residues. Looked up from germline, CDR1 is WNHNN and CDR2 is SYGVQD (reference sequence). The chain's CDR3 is CASSGGEPYNEQFF. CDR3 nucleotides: TGCGCCAGCAGCGGCGGGGAACCCTACAATGAGCAGTTCTTC.

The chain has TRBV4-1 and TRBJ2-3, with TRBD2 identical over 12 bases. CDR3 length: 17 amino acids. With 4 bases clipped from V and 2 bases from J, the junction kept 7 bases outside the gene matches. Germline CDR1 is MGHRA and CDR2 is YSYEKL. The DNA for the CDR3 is TGCGCCAGCAGCCGGGGGACTAGCGGGCCCCCCACAGATACGCAGTATTTT. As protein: CASSRGTSGPPTDTQYF.

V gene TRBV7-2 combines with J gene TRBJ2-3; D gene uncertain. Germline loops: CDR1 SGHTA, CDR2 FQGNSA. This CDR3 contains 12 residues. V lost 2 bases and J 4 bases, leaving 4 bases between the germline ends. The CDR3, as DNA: TGTGCCAGCAGCTTAAGCGCAGATACGCAGTATTTT. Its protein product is CASSLSADTQYF. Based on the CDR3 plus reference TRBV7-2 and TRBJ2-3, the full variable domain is GAGVSQSPSNKVTEKGKDVELRCDPISGHTALYWYRQSLGQGLEFLIYFQGNSAPDKSGLPSDRFSAERTGGSVSTLTIQRTQQEDSAVYLCASSLSADTQYFGPGTRLTVL.

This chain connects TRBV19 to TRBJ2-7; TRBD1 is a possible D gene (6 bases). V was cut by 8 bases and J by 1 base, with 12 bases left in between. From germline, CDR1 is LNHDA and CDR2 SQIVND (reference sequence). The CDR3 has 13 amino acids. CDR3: CASRRGGSYEQYF. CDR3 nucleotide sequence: TGTGCCAGTCGTCGAGGGGGTTCCTACGAGCAGTACTTC.

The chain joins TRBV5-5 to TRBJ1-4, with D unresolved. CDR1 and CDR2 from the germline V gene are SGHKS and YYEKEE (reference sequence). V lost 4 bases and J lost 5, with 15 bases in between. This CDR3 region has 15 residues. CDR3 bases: TGTGCCAGCAGCCGATCGGAGGCCATAAATGAAAAACTGTTTTTT. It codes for CASSRSEAINEKLFF.

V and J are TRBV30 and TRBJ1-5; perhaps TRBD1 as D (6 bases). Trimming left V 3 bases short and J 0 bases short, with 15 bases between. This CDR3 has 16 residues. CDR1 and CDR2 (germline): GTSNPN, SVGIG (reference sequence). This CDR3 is CAWRPGTRNSNQPQHF. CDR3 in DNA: TGTGCCTGGAGACCCGGGACACGTAATAGCAATCAGCCCCAGCATTTT. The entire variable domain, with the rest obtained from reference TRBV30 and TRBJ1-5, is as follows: SQTIHQWPATLVQPVGSPLSLECTVEGTSNPNLYWYRQAAGRGLQLLFYSVGIGQISSEVPQNLSASRPQDRQFILSSKKLLLSDSGFYLCAWRPGTRNSNQPQHFGDGTRLSIL.